The text below deals with one T cell receptor (beta chain). Its antigen remains unidentified. Using immunoSEQ multiplex PCR, the repertoire was profiled, and TCRdb retains in-frame clones only, with some absent. The sample has roughly 71,000 clones, around 85% seen once. Germline loops: CDR1 SGDLS, CDR2 YYNGEE. This CDR3 is built from 13 residues. Trimming pared 4 bases from V and 4 bases from J, leaving 8 bases between. The sample is drawn from a study of T cell responses to AZD1222 COVID-19 vaccine. Study-wide points: White British ancestry dominated among donors, who included more females, and clonal diversity was possibly underestimated.

The sequence was obtained from an adult in good health. Sequences were derived from peripheral blood, sampled on day 0 of AZD1222 vaccination. V and J are TRBV9 and TRBJ1-4; no firm D call. The CDR3: CASSSSFNEKLFF. CDR3 DNA: TGTGCCAGCAGCAGTAGCTTTAATGAAAAACTGTTTTTT.